This T cell receptor (beta chain) was obtained from a study of response to subunit inactivated influenza vaccine. Study outcomes and limitations: Authors suggested that a seasonal influenza vaccination recruits few new T cells each time.

Trimming took off 4 bases at V and 0 bases at J, with 12 bases between the two ends. Germline CDR1 reads SGHAT; CDR2 reads FQDESV (reference sequence). The CDR3 has 16 amino acids. This clonotype was seen more than once but under ten times. The antigen remains unidentified. Using its own MiXCR run on the RT-PCR reads, TCRdb lists one record per CDR3 protein. The data hold more than 150,000 distinct CDR3 sequences, with about 9% observed a single time. This TCR came from a man aged 50-60 years who received an inactivated influenza vaccine. The starting material was non-naive T cells sorted from PBMCs, obtained on the day of vaccination. The rearrangement uses TRBV11-1 and TRBJ2-2; D perhaps matches TRBD1 (7 bases). The CDR3 nucleotides are TGTGCCAGCAGCTCCTCAGGGGGGTCGAACACCGGGGAGCTGTTTTTT. Translation gives CASSSSGGSNTGELFF.